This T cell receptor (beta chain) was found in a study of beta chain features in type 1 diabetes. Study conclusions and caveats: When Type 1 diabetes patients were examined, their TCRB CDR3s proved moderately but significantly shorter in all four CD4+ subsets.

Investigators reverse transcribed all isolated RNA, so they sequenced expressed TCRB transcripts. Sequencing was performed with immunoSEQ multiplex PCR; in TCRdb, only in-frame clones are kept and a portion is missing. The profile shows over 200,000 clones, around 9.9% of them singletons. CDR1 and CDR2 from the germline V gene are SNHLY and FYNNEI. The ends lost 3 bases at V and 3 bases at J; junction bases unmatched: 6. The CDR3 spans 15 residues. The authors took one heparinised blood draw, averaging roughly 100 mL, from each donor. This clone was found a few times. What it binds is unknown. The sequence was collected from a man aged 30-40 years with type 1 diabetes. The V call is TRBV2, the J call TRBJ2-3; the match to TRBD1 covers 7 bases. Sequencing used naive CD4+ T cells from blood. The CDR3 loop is CASSEDRSGTDTQYF. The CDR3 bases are TGTGCCAGCAGTGAGGACAGGTCAGGAACAGATACGCAGTATTTT.